This T cell receptor beta chain was sequenced during a study of T cells in pancreatic ductal adenocarcinoma. Regarding the study as a whole: Compared with tumor, blood showed more total productive templates and approximately 8-fold more clonotypes. Comparisons of tumor and blood clonality may show falsely lower tumor diversity. The resected cohort was biased toward the minority with early-stage disease.

Surgery without prior neoadjuvant therapy was the treatment of the selected pancreatic ductal adenocarcinoma patients. A remark on this clone: Its antigen is not identified.

Clones were sequenced by immunoSEQ multiplex PCR, and TCRdb holds only the in-frame ones, with some missing. The profile covers 4,800 or so clones, with around 85% appearing a single time and around 7.5% taken by the ten largest. Germline CDR1 and CDR2: SGDLS and YYNGEE. V was pared by 3 bases and J by 3 bases, with 13 bases of the junction left unmatched. The CDR3 is 17 residues long. This sequence joins TRBV9 and TRBJ1-2, with 8 bases that match TRBD1. The receptor was isolated from a human donor with pancreatic ductal adenocarcinoma. The donor label of this sample is uncertain. Input material: pancreatic tumor tissue. CDR3 in amino acids: CASSDTRGPRADYGYTF. The CDR3 coding sequence is TGTGCCAGCAGCGATACCAGGGGGCCCCGGGCGGACTATGGCTACACCTTC.